This T cell receptor (beta chain) was sequenced for a study of molecular identifiers for immune sequencing clone quantification. Each CDR3 protein is one row after TCRdb ran MiXCR on the PCR reads. The sample yields 490,000 or so distinct CDR3 sequences, about a quarter seen once. This CDR3 has 19 amino acids. The ends lost 0 bases at V and 3 bases at J; junction bases unmatched: 13. The germline CDR1 and CDR2 sequences are SGHVS and FQNEAQ. This clonotype was seen a handful of times. A CD8+CD4-CCR7+CD45RA+ phenotype served as the sorting definition for naive CD8 T cells. V and J are TRBV7-8 and TRBJ1-5; TRBD1 matches 8 bases. Sequencing was done on a sample of naive CD8+ T cells from blood, with Jurkat cell RNA spiked in. Subset of the sample: FACS-sorted CD8+CD4-CCR7+CD45RA+ naive T cells. The clonotype comes from a human donor in good health. Some libraries in this study had Jurkat cell RNA spiked in. The CDR3, as DNA: TGTGCCAGCAGCTTAGCGGAACACTACGGGACAGGATTCAATCAGCCCCAGCATTTT. It specifies CASSLAEHYGTGFNQPQHF. The full variable domain, rest sourced from reference TRBV7-8 and TRBJ1-5, is GAGVSQSPRYKVAKRGQDVALRCDPISGHVSLFWYQQALGQGPEFLTYFQNEAQLDKSGLPSDRFFAERPEGSVSTLKIQRTQQEDSAVYLCASSLAEHYGTGFNQPQHFGDGTRLSIL.